The 9 T cell receptor beta chains below were found in one sample sequenced in a study of identical twins. TCRdb ran MiXCR on the 5' RACE reads and lists one entry per CDR3 protein. The top ten hold approximately 8.2% of the sample, which has under 300,000 distinct CDR3 sequences, 11% to 15% seen once. The source material was memory (CD45RO+) T cells sorted from blood. The receptor set was obtained from a woman in her late teens or twenties in good health.

J is TRBJ1-1 and V is TRBV4-1; D uncertain. Trimming removed 0 bases from V and 1 base from J, with 12 bases in between. In germline, CDR1 is MGHRA, CDR2 YSYEKL. This CDR3 spans 16 amino acids. The CDR3 protein is CASSQDYPRPNTEAFF. The CDR3 DNA sequence: TGCGCCAGCAGCCAAGATTATCCGCGGCCGAACACTGAAGCTTTCTTT.

The rearrangement joins TRBV20-1 to TRBJ1-2, with D hard to call. The CDR3 extends over 14 amino acids. Trimming pared 3 bases from V and 5 bases from J, leaving 16 bases between. Germline CDR1 reads DFQATT; CDR2 reads SNEGSKA (reference sequence). CDR3 residues: CSASQARLSYGYTF. In DNA, the CDR3 is TGCAGTGCTAGTCAGGCTCGACTTTCTTATGGCTACACCTTC.

There are a few counts of this clonotype. V is TRBV29-1 and J is TRBJ2-3; 7 bases align to TRBD2. From germline, CDR1 is SQVTM and CDR2 ANQGSEA. V lost 6 bases to trimming and J lost 10 bases; unmatched junction nucleotides: 10. The CDR3 loop spans 12 amino acids. CDR3 DNA sequence: TGCAGCGTGGGGGGGTCCCCCCCCGCGCAGTATTTT. Its protein is CSVGGSPPAQYF.

This clonotype was detected only once. The V gene is TRBV6-4, the J gene TRBJ2-3; possibly TRBD1 or TRBD2 for D (5 bases each). V shed 6 bases and J shed 5 bases, with 9 bases lying between them. The CDR3 sequence is 12 residues long. CDR1 MRHNA and CDR2 SNTAGT come from the germline V gene. The CDR3 loop reads CASRAGGDTQYF. The CDR3 nucleotides read TGTGCCAGCAGGGCTGGGGGAGATACGCAGTATTTT.

This clonotype was seen a handful of times. The rearrangement links TRBV5-1 to TRBJ2-5, with 9 bases fitting TRBD1. The CDR3 extends over 15 amino acids. Germline V gene data show CDR1 as SGHRS and CDR2 as YFSETQ. The ends lost 1 base at V and 7 bases at J; junction bases unmatched: 8. Written as DNA, the CDR3 is TGCGCCAGCAGCTTGCAGGGACAGGGCATGGGGACCCAGTACTTC. Amino acids: CASSLQGQGMGTQYF.

The chain couples TRBV10-3 to TRBJ1-6; D is undetermined. CDR3 size: 13 residues. CDR1 and CDR2 from the germline V gene are ENHRY and SYGVKD. Trimming removed 8 bases from V and 9 bases from J, with 14 bases in between. The CDR3, as DNA: TGTGCCATCGCGCCCGCCGAGAGTTCACCCCTCCACTTT. It yields the protein CAIAPAESSPLHF.

The chain couples TRBV20-1 to TRBJ1-1; D is unresolved. This CDR3 contains 14 residues. Trimming took 3 bases from V and 6 from J, leaving 17 bases between them. Germline CDR1 reads DFQATT; CDR2 reads SNEGSKA (reference sequence). The CDR3 region is CSAREELALPEAFF. In DNA form, the CDR3 reads TGCAGTGCTAGGGAGGAACTAGCCCTACCTGAAGCTTTCTTT.

This clonotype was observed a few times. This chain connects TRBV10-3 to TRBJ2-7; perhaps D is TRBD1 or TRBD2 (5 bases each). This CDR3 is built from 15 residues. V was pared by 7 bases and J by 1 base, with 17 bases between. Germline CDR1 reads ENHRY; CDR2 reads SYGVKD. This CDR3 reads CAINGDRTISYEQYF. The DNA of the CDR3 is TGTGCCATCAACGGGGACCGGACGATATCCTACGAGCAGTACTTC.

This chain links TRBV19 with TRBJ1-6; maybe TRBD1 (5 bases). The CDR3 runs 15 residues. CDR1 LNHDA and CDR2 SQIVND come from the germline V gene (reference sequence). The CDR3 reads CACSSPGRANSPLHF. In DNA, the CDR3 is TGTGCTTGCTCCTCGCCCGGCAGGGCCAATTCACCCCTCCACTTT.